This TCR beta chain was found in a study of shared clonotypes between healthy human individuals. The overall study: There were three CD4 naive, three CD4 memory, two CD8 naive and one CD8 memory plates per donor.

Method: immunoSEQ multiplex PCR; TCRdb's copy keeps in-frame clones and lacks some. The table records about 980,000 clones, more than 75% of them present only once. This CDR3 is 13 amino acids long. Per germline, CDR1 LNHDA and CDR2 SQIVND (reference sequence). Unmatched junction bases numbered 2, after V lost 5 bases and J lost 4 bases. Study findings and constraints: Researchers sampled only blood; tissue repertoires likely differ. For sorted subsets, rarefaction showed incomplete sequencing despite large depth. Clonotypes that were shared across a handful of donors made up approximately 5% of naive CD4 clonotypes.

As to this clone: Its antigen is unidentified. This CDR3 is also generated by other DNA sequences in the sample.

Sequenced input: memory CD4+ T cells sorted from blood. Subset defined: CD45RA-negative fraction. The TCR sequence derives from a man between 18 and 29 years old in good health. This rearrangement joins TRBV19 to TRBJ2-7, with TRBD1 matching over 10 bases. CDR3 bases: TGTGCCAGTAGTTTGGACAGGGGGTACGAGCAGTACTTC. Protein: CASSLDRGYEQYF.